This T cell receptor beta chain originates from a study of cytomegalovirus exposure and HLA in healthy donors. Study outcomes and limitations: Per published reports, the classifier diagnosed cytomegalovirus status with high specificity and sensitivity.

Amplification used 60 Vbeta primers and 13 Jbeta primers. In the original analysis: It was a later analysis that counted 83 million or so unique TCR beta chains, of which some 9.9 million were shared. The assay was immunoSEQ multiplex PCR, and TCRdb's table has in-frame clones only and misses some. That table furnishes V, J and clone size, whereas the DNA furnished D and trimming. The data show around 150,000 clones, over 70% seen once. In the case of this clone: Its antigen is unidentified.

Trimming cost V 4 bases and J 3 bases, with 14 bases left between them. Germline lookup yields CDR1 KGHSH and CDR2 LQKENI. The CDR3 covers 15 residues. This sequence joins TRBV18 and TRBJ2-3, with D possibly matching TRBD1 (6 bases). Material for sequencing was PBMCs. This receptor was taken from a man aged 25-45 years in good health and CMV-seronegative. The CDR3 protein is CASSLAGTSTDTQYF. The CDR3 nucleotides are TGTGCCAGCTCACTCGCCGGGACAAGTACAGATACGCAGTATTTT. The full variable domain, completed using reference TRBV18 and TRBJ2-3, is NAGVMQNPRHLVRRRGQEARLRCSPMKGHSHVYWYRQLPEEGLKFMVYLQKENIIDESGMPKERFSAEFPKEGPSILRIQQVVRGDSAAYFCASSLAGTSTDTQYFGPGTRLTVL.